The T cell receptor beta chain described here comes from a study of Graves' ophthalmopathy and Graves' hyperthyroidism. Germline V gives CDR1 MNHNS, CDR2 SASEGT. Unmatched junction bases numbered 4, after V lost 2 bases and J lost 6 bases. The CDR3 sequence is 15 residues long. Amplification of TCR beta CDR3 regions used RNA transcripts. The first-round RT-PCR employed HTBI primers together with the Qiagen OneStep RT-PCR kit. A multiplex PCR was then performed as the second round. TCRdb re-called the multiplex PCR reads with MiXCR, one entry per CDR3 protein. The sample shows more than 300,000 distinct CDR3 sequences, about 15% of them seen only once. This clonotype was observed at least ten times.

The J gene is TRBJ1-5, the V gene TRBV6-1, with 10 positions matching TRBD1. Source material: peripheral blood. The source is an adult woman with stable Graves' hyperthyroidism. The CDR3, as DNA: TGTGCCAGCAGTGAATTGGACAGGGGGGGTCAGCCCCAGCATTTT. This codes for CASSELDRGGQPQHF.